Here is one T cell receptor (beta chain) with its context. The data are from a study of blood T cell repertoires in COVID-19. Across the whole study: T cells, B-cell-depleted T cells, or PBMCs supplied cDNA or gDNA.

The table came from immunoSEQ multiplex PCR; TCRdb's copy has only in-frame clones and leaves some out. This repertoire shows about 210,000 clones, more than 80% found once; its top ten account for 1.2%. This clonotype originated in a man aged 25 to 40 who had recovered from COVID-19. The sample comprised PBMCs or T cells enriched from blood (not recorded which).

CDR3 in amino acids: CASSPDFYNEQFF. The CDR3, as DNA: TGTGCCAGCAGCCCGGACTTTTACAATGAGCAGTTCTTC. The chain uses TRBV7-8 and TRBJ2-1, with D maybe TRBD2 (5 bases). Trimming stripped 5 bases from V and 4 bases from J, with 9 bases between. The CDR3 is made up of 13 amino acids. CDR1 and CDR2 (germline): SGHVS, FQNEAQ.